The 21 T cell receptor beta chains given below trace back to one sample, sequenced in a study of patients and donors after allogeneic stem cell transplantation. TCRdb re-called the RT-PCR reads through MiXCR, storing one row per CDR3 protein. The data show about 16,000 distinct CDR3 sequences, 27% seen once. The sample was blood, either unsorted or a sorted T cell fraction (not recorded which). These receptors were taken from a human donor who was either an allogeneic HSCT recipient or a stem cell or donor lymphocyte infusion donor (not recorded which). It is not recorded whose cells these are; they may come from a transplant donor.

This clonotype has only a few counts. V usage is TRBV12-3 or TRBV12-4 and J usage is TRBJ2-3, with D possibly being TRBD1 or TRBD2 (5 bases each). This CDR3 is 17 amino acids long. V lost 5 bases to trimming and J lost 0 bases, with 18 bases between them. CDR3 loop: CASSRPPGRPSTDTQYF. CDR3 coding DNA: TGTGCCAGCAGTAGGCCCCCGGGGCGACCTAGCACAGATACGCAGTATTTT.

V is TRBV4-2 and J is TRBJ2-1; D is possibly TRBD1 or TRBD2 (5 bases each). V lost 0 bases to trimming and J lost 0 bases, with 9 bases between them. The V gene's germline CDR1 is LGHNA and CDR2 YNFKEQ. CDR3 size: 16 residues. CDR3 in DNA: TGTGCCAGCAGCCAAGATCCAGGGACCTCCTACAATGAGCAGTTCTTC. Amino acids: CASSQDPGTSYNEQFF.

This clonotype qualifies as medium-sized (0.01 to 0.1%). This chain links TRBV20-1 with TRBJ1-6; D might be TRBD1 (6 bases). Germline V gene sequence: CDR1 DFQATT, CDR2 SNEGSKA (reference sequence). V lost 6 bases and J lost 5, with 17 bases in between. CDR3 length: 15 amino acids. CDR3 bases: TGCAGTGCCTCAGTCTCCGGACAGAATAATTCACCCCTCCACTTT. It yields the protein CSASVSGQNNSPLHF.

The chain links TRBV4-1 to TRBJ1-2; D is ambiguous. This CDR3 comprises 15 residues. Germline V CDR1 and CDR2: MGHRA, YSYEKL. Between the trimmed V and J ends, which lost 4 bases and 4 bases, there was a span of 16 bases. The CDR3 is CASSRLPVVLYGYTF. In DNA form, the CDR3 reads TGCGCCAGCAGCCGACTTCCGGTGGTTCTCTATGGCTACACCTTC.

This clonotype was seen more than once but under ten times. The CDR3 loop is CASQRWYQNTEAFF. In DNA form, the CDR3 reads TGCGCCAGCCAGCGGTGGTACCAGAACACTGAAGCTTTCTTT. V and J are TRBV5-1 and TRBJ1-1; unclear D gene. Germline CDR1 is SGHRS and CDR2 is YFSETQ. The CDR3 sequence is 14 residues long. Deletions cut 7 bases from V and 1 base from J, with 14 bases between.

The V gene is TRBV28, the J gene TRBJ2-1; 11 positions match TRBD2. Trimming took 6 bases from V and 7 from J; bases not matched to a gene: 5. Germline V gene sequence: CDR1 MDHEN, CDR2 SYDVKM. The CDR3 is 14 residues long. The CDR3 spells CASRLAGVRNEQFF. The CDR3 DNA reads TGTGCCAGCAGACTAGCGGGGGTCCGTAATGAGCAGTTCTTC.

This clonotype was found many times. The chain recombines TRBV5-6 with TRBJ1-5, with 11 positions matching TRBD1. The CDR3 consists of 15 residues. Looked up from germline, CDR1 is SGHDT and CDR2 is YYEEEE. V trimming: 3 bases; J trimming: 5 bases; junction bases outside the gene matches: 4. The DNA of the CDR3 is TGTGCCAGCAGCTCCTGGACAGGGGGCCATCAGCCCCAGCATTTT. Amino acid sequence: CASSSWTGGHQPQHF.

The J gene is TRBJ1-1, the V gene TRBV10-2, with D possibly being TRBD1 (6 bases). The V end was cut by 7 bases, the J end by 0 bases, with 12 bases between. The germline gives CDR1 WSHSY, CDR2 SAAADI. The CDR3 has 14 residues. This CDR3 reads CASTEGGMNTEAFF. CDR3 DNA: TGCGCCAGCACCGAGGGGGGAATGAACACTGAAGCTTTCTTT.

In its sample, this clonotype was seen many times. V and J are TRBV15 and TRBJ2-1; tentatively, D is TRBD1 (6 bases). V was trimmed by 0 bases and J by 8 bases, leaving 8 bases between them. The CDR3 length is 13 residues. Germline V lookup: CDR1 LNHNV, CDR2 YYDKDF (reference sequence). For the CDR3, the DNA is TGTGCCACCAGCAGAGATCAGGGGTATGAGCAGTTCTTC. This codes for CATSRDQGYEQFF.

The V and J genes are TRBV12-3 or TRBV12-4 and TRBJ2-5; TRBD2 agrees at 8 bases. The CDR3 is 12 residues long. The V gene end was trimmed by 6 bases and the J gene end by 5 bases; junction bases not matched to a gene: 2. The CDR3 here is CASSRLAETQYF. The CDR3 DNA reads as TGTGCCAGCAGCCGACTAGCGGAGACCCAGTACTTC.

This clonotype has a count of ten or more. This chain joins TRBV29-1 and TRBJ1-1; D not certain. CDR1 and CDR2 (germline): SQVTM, ANQGSEA. V was shortened by 5 bases and J by 0 bases, with 4 bases between the two germline ends. The CDR3 contains 11 residues. This CDR3 is CSVRMNTEAFF. In nucleotides, the CDR3 is TGCAGCGTTCGGATGAACACTGAAGCTTTCTTT.

V gene TRBV27 combines with J gene TRBJ2-6, with 7 nucleotides matching TRBD1. The CDR3 covers 17 residues. The V gene end was trimmed by 5 bases and the J gene end by 1 base; junction bases not matched to a gene: 8. Looked up from germline, CDR1 is MNHEY and CDR2 is SMNVEV (reference sequence). In DNA form, the CDR3 reads TGTGCCAGCAGTCCGGCAGGGGGTCTGTCTGGGGCCAACGTCCTGACTTTC. The encoded protein is CASSPAGGLSGANVLTF.

The table lists this clonotype with a few counts. The chain recombines TRBV28 with TRBJ2-7; D not resolved. The ends were cut back, 8 bases at V and 6 bases at J, with 17 bases in the middle. CDR1 MDHEN and CDR2 SYDVKM come from the germline V gene. The CDR3 runs to 13 residues. The CDR3 nucleotides are TGTGCCAGCGGAACCCGTACTGGGGTCGAGCAGTACTTC. Translated, it gives CASGTRTGVEQYF.

A few counts support this clonotype. Here the CDR3 reads CASSQGWANTGELFF. The CDR3 DNA sequence: TGTGCCAGCAGCCAAGGCTGGGCGAACACCGGGGAGCTGTTTTTT. The chain has TRBV4-2 and TRBJ2-2, with D unresolved. Trimming took 1 base from V and 0 from J, leaving 6 bases between them. Germline V gives CDR1 LGHNA, CDR2 YNFKEQ. This CDR3 comprises 15 residues.

The CDR3 loop is CASSILDQTREPTYGYTF. Written as DNA, the CDR3 is TGTGCCAGCAGCATCTTAGACCAGACCCGCGAGCCCACCTATGGCTACACCTTC. The rearrangement uses TRBV21-1 and TRBJ1-2. TRBV21-1 corresponds to a pseudogene. The CDR3 spans 18 residues.

This clonotype has only a few counts. The junction departs from germline at one end; a sequencing error may be responsible. The chain carries TRBV10-3 and TRBJ1-4; 7 bases are shared with TRBD1. The CDR3 runs 14 residues. Per the germline V gene, CDR1 is ENHRY and CDR2 is SYGVKD. In DNA form, the CDR3 reads TGTGCCACCAGTTGGGACAGATATAATGAAAAACTGTTTTTT. Translation gives CATSWDRYNEKLFF.

The chain couples TRBV2 to TRBJ1-6; D is possibly TRBD1 (6 bases). Germline V gene data show CDR1 as SNHLY and CDR2 as FYNNEI. Trimming took off 7 bases at V and 7 bases at J, with 17 bases between the two ends. The CDR3 consists of 15 residues. CDR3 amino acids: CASTGGGLLNSPLHF. DNA for the CDR3: TGTGCCAGCACCGGTGGGGGGCTCTTAAATTCACCCCTCCACTTT.

A few counts support this clonotype. V is TRBV7-8 and J is TRBJ1-2, with D perhaps TRBD1 (5 bases). Deletions cut 4 bases from V and 12 bases from J, with 18 bases between. The CDR3 runs 13 residues. Germline V gene data show CDR1 as SGHVS and CDR2 as FQNEAQ. CDR3 sequence reads: CASSWLRRGFHTF. CDR3 in DNA: TGTGCCAGCAGCTGGTTACGGAGGGGTTTCCACACCTTC.

This clonotype was detected only a few times. This chain joins TRBV6-5 and TRBJ1-2; no reliable D call. CDR3 length: 16 residues. In germline, CDR1 is MNHEY, CDR2 SVGAGI. Trimming stripped 0 bases from V and 8 bases from J, with 19 bases between. The CDR3 region is CASSYSPGGIREGYTF. In nucleotides, the CDR3 is TGTGCCAGCAGTTACTCGCCTGGAGGCATTCGGGAAGGCTACACCTTC.

This clonotype occurred a few times. This chain connects TRBV5-1 to TRBJ1-4; 7 bases agree with TRBD1. The CDR3 is 16 amino acids. CDR1 is SGHRS, CDR2 YFSETQ, per germline. J gave up 3 bases and V 0 bases, and 5 bases lay outside the gene matches. The CDR3: CASSLVSGGANEKLFF. The CDR3 nucleotides read TGCGCCAGCAGCTTGGTGTCAGGGGGGGCTAATGAAAAACTGTTTTTT.

Note on this clonotype: The junction does not match germline at one end; this may be a read error. The chain joins TRBV28 to TRBJ1-2, with a possible D match to TRBD1 (6 bases). The CDR3 spans 11 residues. Germline CDR1 is MDHEN and CDR2 is SYDVKM. The CDR3 sequence: CASNREGLDAF. Written as DNA, the CDR3 is TGTGCCAGCAACAGGGAGGGTCTTGATGCCTTC.